This is a list of T cell receptor beta chains from one sample in a study of T cell repertoires in cytomegalovirus infection. TCRdb re-called the reads with MiXCR, one entry per CDR3 protein. The sample contains about 900,000 distinct CDR3 sequences, approximately 32% of which appear only once. Their antigens remain unidentified. Sequencing used cultured CD8+ T cells from PBMCs, obtained from culture after CMV antigen stimulation. These receptors were taken from a human donor in good health (CMV status not recorded). Some clones in this sample may be carry-over from other donors' samples. Both conserved end residues are part of each CDR3. The order of the fields is clone size, D gene, J gene, V gene, CDR3 protein, CDR3 DNA. D genes are given only for firm matches. Clone size is given for some rows only: seen once, a few or many times, or a class if the clone is expanded.

clone_size: NA; d_call: TRBD2; j_call: TRBJ2-3; v_call: TRBV4-1; cdr3_aa: CASSQLSLPGLAGTSTDTQYF; cdr3_nt: TGCGCCAGCAGCCAACTTTCCCTCCCGGGACTAGCGGGAACTAGCACAGATACGCAGTATTTT
clone_size: few; d_call: NA; j_call: TRBJ2-6; v_call: TRBV4-3; cdr3_aa: CASSQDSLAASSGANVLTF; cdr3_nt: TGCGCCAGCAGCCAAGATAGCTTAGCGGCCAGCTCTGGGGCCAACGTCCTGACTTTC
clone_size: NA; d_call: NA; j_call: TRBJ2-3; v_call: TRBV27; cdr3_aa: CASSSRDILEYF; cdr3_nt: TGTGCCAGCAGTTCTCGGGACATCCTCGAGTATTTT
clone_size: NA; d_call: NA; j_call: TRBJ2-2; v_call: TRBV13; cdr3_aa: CASSPGSPNTGELFF; cdr3_nt: TGTGCCAGCAGCCCTGGGAGCCCGAACACCGGGGAGCTGTTTTTT
clone_size: NA; d_call: TRBD2; j_call: TRBJ2-3; v_call: TRBV28; cdr3_aa: CASSLLEAGGPDTQYF; cdr3_nt: TGTGCCAGCAGCCTGCTGGAAGCGGGGGGGCCTGATACGCAGTATTTT
clone_size: many; d_call: NA; j_call: TRBJ2-1; v_call: TRBV20-1; cdr3_aa: CSARRGTWIGQLSYNEQFF; cdr3_nt: TGCAGTGCTAGAAGGGGCACCTGGATAGGGCAATTGTCCTACAATGAGCAGTTCTTC
clone_size: many; d_call: TRBD1; j_call: TRBJ2-3; v_call: TRBV7-2; cdr3_aa: CASSLAGGAFSTDTQYF; cdr3_nt: TGTGCCAGCAGCTTAGCAGGGGGCGCCTTTAGCACAGATACGCAGTATTTT
clone_size: NA; d_call: NA; j_call: TRBJ2-3; v_call: TRBV10-3; cdr3_aa: CAMLRGDTQYF; cdr3_nt: TGTGCCATGTTGAGGGGAGATACGCAGTATTTT
clone_size: NA; d_call: TRBD1; j_call: TRBJ1-1; v_call: TRBV10-3; cdr3_aa: CAISEPLTGARTEAFF; cdr3_nt: TGTGCCATCAGTGAGCCCCTAACAGGGGCGAGGACTGAAGCTTTCTTT
clone_size: few; d_call: NA; j_call: TRBJ2-7; v_call: TRBV10-3; cdr3_aa: CAIKAGYEQYF; cdr3_nt: TGTGCCATCAAGGCCGGCTACGAGCAGTACTTC
clone_size: NA; d_call: NA; j_call: TRBJ1-2; v_call: TRBV20-1; cdr3_aa: CSARGTETNYGYTF; cdr3_nt: TGCAGTGCTAGAGGGACAGAAACTAACTATGGCTACACCTTC
clone_size: NA; d_call: TRBD1; j_call: TRBJ1-1; v_call: TRBV11-2; cdr3_aa: CASSPWDRLPGFSEAFF; cdr3_nt: TGTGCCAGCAGCCCGTGGGACAGGCTCCCCGGGTTTAGTGAAGCTTTCTTT
clone_size: NA; d_call: TRBD2; j_call: TRBJ2-7; v_call: TRBV7-3; cdr3_aa: CASSSTTAGVSSGGNSYEQYF; cdr3_nt: TGTGCCAGCAGCTCCACGACAGCGGGAGTGAGTAGCGGGGGTAATTCCTACGAGCAGTACTTC
clone_size: many; d_call: NA; j_call: TRBJ2-7; v_call: TRBV7-6; cdr3_aa: CASSLGGASSYEQYF; cdr3_nt: TGTGCCAGCAGCTTAGGGGGGGCGAGCTCCTACGAGCAGTACTTC
clone_size: NA; d_call: TRBD1; j_call: TRBJ1-6; v_call: TRBV7-2; cdr3_aa: CASRAQGAYNSPLHF; cdr3_nt: TGTGCCAGCAGGGCCCAGGGGGCCTATAATTCACCCCTCCACTTT
clone_size: NA; d_call: NA; j_call: TRBJ2-1; v_call: TRBV20-1; cdr3_aa: CSASLSPGTHEQFF; cdr3_nt: TGCAGTGCTAGCCTATCTCCGGGGACCCATGAGCAGTTCTTC
clone_size: NA; d_call: TRBD1; j_call: TRBJ1-2; v_call: TRBV25-1; cdr3_aa: CASSMGQGARYGYTF; cdr3_nt: TGTGCCAGCAGTATGGGACAGGGGGCGAGATATGGCTACACCTTC
clone_size: NA; d_call: NA; j_call: TRBJ1-1; v_call: TRBV6-1; cdr3_aa: CATIIHRPNTEAFF; cdr3_nt: TGTGCCACCATTATACATCGCCCGAACACTGAAGCTTTCTTT
clone_size: many; d_call: NA; j_call: TRBJ2-1; v_call: TRBV4-1; cdr3_aa: CASSQPGPQIYNEQFF; cdr3_nt: TGCGCCAGCAGCCAACCAGGACCGCAGATCTACAATGAGCAGTTCTTC
clone_size: few; d_call: TRBD1; j_call: TRBJ2-7; v_call: TRBV12-3/TRBV12-4; cdr3_aa: CASRQVYRDRVYEQYF; cdr3_nt: TGTGCCAGCAGGCAAGTATATCGGGACAGGGTCTACGAGCAGTACTTC
clone_size: NA; d_call: TRBD1; j_call: TRBJ2-1; v_call: TRBV13; cdr3_aa: CASSLVDRGNDEQFF; cdr3_nt: TGTGCCAGCAGCTTAGTGGACAGGGGGAACGATGAGCAGTTCTTC
clone_size: NA; d_call: TRBD1; j_call: TRBJ2-2; v_call: TRBV13; cdr3_aa: CASSRDRELAGELFF; cdr3_nt: TGTGCCAGCAGCCGCGACAGGGAATTGGCCGGGGAGCTGTTTTTT
clone_size: NA; d_call: TRBD2; j_call: TRBJ2-2; v_call: TRBV7-8; cdr3_aa: CASNLAGGRITGELFF; cdr3_nt: TGTGCCAGCAACTTAGCGGGGGGGCGCATCACCGGGGAGCTGTTTTTT
clone_size: many; d_call: NA; j_call: TRBJ2-3; v_call: TRBV28; cdr3_aa: CASSSTVSGAPSTDTQYF; cdr3_nt: TGTGCCAGCAGTTCTACCGTCAGTGGGGCCCCGAGCACAGATACGCAGTATTTT
clone_size: NA; d_call: NA; j_call: TRBJ2-3; v_call: TRBV7-9; cdr3_aa: CASRESTDTQYF; cdr3_nt: TGTGCCAGCAGGGAGAGCACAGATACGCAGTATTTT
clone_size: few; d_call: TRBD1; j_call: TRBJ2-3; v_call: TRBV10-3; cdr3_aa: CAISLAEDRVVTDTQYF; cdr3_nt: TGTGCCATCAGTCTCGCGGAGGACAGGGTAGTCACAGATACGCAGTATTTT
clone_size: NA; d_call: NA; j_call: TRBJ1-2; v_call: TRBV15; cdr3_aa: CATVDRTYGYTF; cdr3_nt: TGTGCCACCGTTGACAGGACCTATGGCTACACCTTC
clone_size: once; d_call: NA; j_call: TRBJ1-1; v_call: TRBV14; cdr3_aa: CASSQGRRMNTEAFF; cdr3_nt: TGTGCCAGCAGCCAAGGCCGCAGGATGAACACTGAAGCTTTCTTT
clone_size: NA; d_call: NA; j_call: TRBJ1-1; v_call: TRBV14; cdr3_aa: CASSRVALWDLNTEAFF; cdr3_nt: TGTGCCAGCAGCCGGGTAGCCCTTTGGGACTTGAACACTGAAGCTTTCTTT
clone_size: few; d_call: NA; j_call: TRBJ1-1; v_call: TRBV5-1; cdr3_aa: CASSQIDTEAFF; cdr3_nt: TGCGCCAGCAGTCAAATTGACACTGAAGCTTTCTTT
clone_size: NA; d_call: NA; j_call: TRBJ2-7; v_call: TRBV7-6; cdr3_aa: CASSLTAGAKSYEQYF; cdr3_nt: TGTGCCAGCAGCCTAACTGCAGGGGCAAAGTCCTACGAGCAGTACTTC
clone_size: NA; d_call: TRBD1; j_call: TRBJ1-4; v_call: TRBV7-8; cdr3_aa: CASSLEWTGDLNEKLFF; cdr3_nt: TGTGCCAGCAGCTTAGAATGGACAGGGGACCTAAATGAAAAACTGTTTTTT
clone_size: few; d_call: TRBD2; j_call: TRBJ2-5; v_call: TRBV7-9; cdr3_aa: CASSSRRTSPETQYF; cdr3_nt: TGTGCCAGCAGCTCGCGCCGGACTAGTCCCGAGACCCAGTACTTC
clone_size: few; d_call: TRBD1; j_call: TRBJ2-3; v_call: TRBV2; cdr3_aa: CASSEKDRESDTQYF; cdr3_nt: TGTGCCAGCAGTGAAAAGGACAGGGAATCAGATACGCAGTATTTT
clone_size: NA; d_call: NA; j_call: TRBJ2-2; v_call: TRBV6-6; cdr3_aa: CASSYAGIGTGELFF; cdr3_nt: TGTGCCAGCAGTTACGCGGGGATTGGCACCGGGGAGCTGTTTTTT
clone_size: NA; d_call: NA; j_call: TRBJ1-5; v_call: TRBV3-1; cdr3_aa: CASSQEGRQYSNQPQHF; cdr3_nt: TGTGCCAGCAGCCAAGAGGGGCGGCAATATAGCAATCAGCCCCAGCATTTT
clone_size: NA; d_call: TRBD1; j_call: TRBJ2-4; v_call: TRBV25-1; cdr3_aa: CASSAWTGGAGNIQYF; cdr3_nt: TGTGCCAGCAGTGCCTGGACAGGGGGCGCCGGAAACATTCAGTACTTC
clone_size: few; d_call: NA; j_call: TRBJ2-1; v_call: TRBV6-2/TRBV6-3; cdr3_aa: CASSYPPYNEQFF; cdr3_nt: TGTGCCAGCAGTTATCCCCCTTACAATGAGCAGTTCTTC
clone_size: few; d_call: TRBD2; j_call: TRBJ2-5; v_call: TRBV6-1; cdr3_aa: CASSPGTSRQETQYF; cdr3_nt: TGTGCCAGCAGCCCCGGGACTAGCAGGCAAGAGACCCAGTACTTC
clone_size: few; d_call: TRBD1; j_call: TRBJ2-1; v_call: TRBV2; cdr3_aa: CASIPGQGNEQFF; cdr3_nt: TGTGCCAGCATACCGGGACAGGGTAATGAGCAGTTCTTC
clone_size: few; d_call: TRBD1; j_call: TRBJ2-3; v_call: TRBV5-6; cdr3_aa: CASDAGQGHTQYF; cdr3_nt: TGTGCCAGCGACGCGGGACAGGGCCATACGCAGTATTTT
clone_size: NA; d_call: TRBD1; j_call: TRBJ2-1; v_call: TRBV6-1; cdr3_aa: CASTDRTGLFEQFF; cdr3_nt: TGTGCCAGCACTGACAGGACAGGGCTTTTTGAGCAGTTCTTC
clone_size: once; d_call: TRBD1; j_call: TRBJ1-1; v_call: TRBV27; cdr3_aa: CASSPYRGEYTEAFF; cdr3_nt: TGTGCCAGCAGTCCCTACAGGGGTGAATACACTGAAGCTTTCTTT
clone_size: few; d_call: NA; j_call: TRBJ2-7; v_call: TRBV7-6; cdr3_aa: CASTPRSRDGYEQYF; cdr3_nt: TGTGCCAGCACCCCTCGGAGCAGGGACGGGTACGAGCAGTACTTC
clone_size: few; d_call: NA; j_call: TRBJ2-1; v_call: TRBV6-1; cdr3_aa: CASSERPPSSYNEQFF; cdr3_nt: TGTGCCAGCAGTGAACGTCCTCCCAGCTCCTACAATGAGCAGTTCTTC
clone_size: few; d_call: NA; j_call: TRBJ1-1; v_call: TRBV27; cdr3_aa: CASSRSGNTEAFF; cdr3_nt: TGTGCCAGCAGTCGGTCGGGGAACACTGAAGCTTTCTTT
clone_size: NA; d_call: NA; j_call: TRBJ2-2; v_call: TRBV19; cdr3_aa: CASTSGMGLFF; cdr3_nt: TGTGCCAGTACCTCAGGGATGGGGCTGTTTTTT
clone_size: few; d_call: NA; j_call: TRBJ2-5; v_call: TRBV20-1; cdr3_aa: CSATPLQAQETQYF; cdr3_nt: TGCAGTGCTACACCCCTCCAGGCCCAAGAGACCCAGTACTTC
clone_size: NA; d_call: NA; j_call: TRBJ1-3; v_call: TRBV20-1; cdr3_aa: CSARLRERDTIYF; cdr3_nt: TGCAGTGCTAGATTGAGAGAAAGGGACACCATATATTTT
clone_size: NA; d_call: NA; j_call: TRBJ1-1; v_call: TRBV4-3; cdr3_aa: CASSHVNGMEAFF; cdr3_nt: TGCGCCAGCAGCCACGTAAACGGGATGGAAGCTTTCTTT
clone_size: few; d_call: NA; j_call: TRBJ2-5; v_call: TRBV12-3/TRBV12-4; cdr3_aa: CATSRSETQYF; cdr3_nt: TGTGCCACCTCTCGGAGCGAGACCCAGTACTTC
clone_size: many; d_call: NA; j_call: TRBJ2-2; v_call: TRBV7-8; cdr3_aa: CASSLALLGELFF; cdr3_nt: TGTGCCAGCAGCTTAGCGCTACTTGGGGAGCTGTTTTTT
clone_size: NA; d_call: NA; j_call: TRBJ1-2; v_call: TRBV6-5; cdr3_aa: CASSEWAMVGYTF; cdr3_nt: TGTGCCAGCAGTGAATGGGCTATGGTTGGCTACACCTTC
clone_size: few; d_call: NA; j_call: TRBJ1-2; v_call: TRBV6-5; cdr3_aa: CASSSLQGIGYTF; cdr3_nt: TGTGCCAGCAGTTCGCTACAGGGAATTGGCTACACCTTC
clone_size: NA; d_call: NA; j_call: TRBJ2-1; v_call: TRBV4-3; cdr3_aa: CASSQSLVSGQFF; cdr3_nt: TGCGCCAGCAGCCAGTCCTTAGTGAGTGGGCAGTTCTTC